This is a list of T cell receptor beta chains from one sample in a study of T cell clonotyping in hematopoietic cell transplantation. This table comes from immunoSEQ multiplex PCR, and its TCRdb copy is limited to in-frame clones, with some not included. The profile shows about 10,000 clones, less than 60% of them singletons. Sequencing used peripheral blood mononuclear cells, obtained 100 days after allogeneic stem cell transplant. All receptors come from a female patient in her forties or fifties who had an allogeneic stem cell transplant from an unrelated donor, so the T cells may come from the graft donor. Some clones in this sample may be carry-over from other donors' samples. Each CDR3 is given with its conserved first and last residue. Fields, in order: V gene, clone size, J gene, D gene, CDR3 protein, CDR3 DNA. D genes are given only for firm matches. The listing skips clone size in some rows; elsewhere it reads once, few, many or a size class.

TRBV5-1	-	TRBJ2-7	TRBD1	CASSLAGQVSYEQYF	TGCGCCAGCAGCTTGGCGGGACAGGTTTCCTACGAGCAGTACTTC
TRBV30	few	TRBJ2-2	-	CAWRTGPLNTGELFF	TGTGCCTGGAGAACCGGGCCCCTGAACACCGGGGAGCTGTTTTTT
TRBV5-6	-	TRBJ2-7	TRBD1	CASSLAGTGVHEQYF	TGTGCCAGCAGCTTGGCCGGCACAGGGGTACACGAGCAGTACTTC
TRBV25-1	-	TRBJ1-2	TRBD1	CASSSPLGGTGYGYTF	TGTGCCAGCAGTTCCCCTTTAGGTGGGACAGGGTATGGCTACACCTTC
TRBV19	-	TRBJ2-1	TRBD2	CASSMRTSWDNEQFF	TGTGCCAGTAGTATGAGGACTAGCTGGGACAATGAGCAGTTCTTC
TRBV5-4	few	TRBJ1-4	TRBD1	CASSWRQGGGEKLFF	TGTGCCAGCAGCTGGCGACAGGGTGGCGGGGAAAAACTGTTTTTT
TRBV11-2	once	TRBJ2-7	TRBD1	CASSRDRSYYEQYF	TGTGCCAGCAGCCGGGACAGGTCGTACTACGAGCAGTACTTC
TRBV25-1	-	TRBJ1-2	TRBD1	CASSKGQDSGGYTF	TGTGCCAGCAGTAAAGGACAGGATAGCGGCGGCTACACCTTC
TRBV4-1	few	TRBJ1-5	-	CASSLGRESQPQHF	TGCGCCAGCAGTTTGGGAAGGGAGAGTCAGCCCCAGCATTTT
TRBV2	-	TRBJ1-2	-	CASRWQGQSF	TGTGCCAGCAGATGGCAGGGACAAAGCTTC
TRBV30	-	TRBJ2-3	TRBD1	CAWSGGTGDTDTQYF	TGTGCCTGGAGTGGGGGGACAGGGGACACAGATACGCAGTATTTT
TRBV20-1	once	TRBJ1-2	-	CSAIREGYTF	TGCAGTGCTATTAGAGAAGGCTACACCTTC
TRBV7-6	-	TRBJ2-5	TRBD1	CASSTPDRGGETQYF	TGTGCCAGCAGCACTCCTGACAGGGGAGGTGAGACCCAGTACTTC
TRBV30	-	TRBJ2-7	-	CAWSVRLADYEQYF	TGTGCCTGGAGTGTTCGGTTAGCGGACTACGAGCAGTACTTC
TRBV30	-	TRBJ1-2	TRBD1	CAWSAQTGRYTF	TGTGCCTGGAGTGCCCAGACAGGGCGCTACACCTTC
TRBV5-1	-	TRBJ2-7	TRBD1	CASSGRTGGDEQYF	TGCGCCAGCAGCGGCCGGACAGGGGGCGACGAGCAGTACTTC
TRBV2	few	TRBJ2-3	-	CASGGQLDTDTQYF	TGTGCCAGCGGAGGACAGCTAGACACAGATACGCAGTATTTT
TRBV5-6	-	TRBJ1-2	TRBD1	CASSLMGGQVYYGYTF	TGTGCCAGCAGCTTGATGGGGGGACAGGTATACTATGGCTACACCTTC
TRBV10-3	-	TRBJ2-7	-	CAISERTESYGQYF	TGTGCCATCAGTGAGAGGACAGAATCCTACGGGCAGTACTTC
TRBV19	few	TRBJ1-2	TRBD1	CASRKQGETYGYTF	TGTGCCAGTAGGAAACAGGGGGAGACCTATGGCTACACCTTC
TRBV27	-	TRBJ1-1	-	CASSLGGWDTEAFF	TGTGCCAGCAGTTTGGGGGGCTGGGACACTGAAGCTTTCTTT
TRBV30	-	TRBJ2-7	-	CAWSRQTNEQYF	TGTGCCTGGAGTAGGCAGACCAACGAGCAGTACTTC
TRBV30	-	TRBJ1-2	-	CAWSVLGGYTF	TGTGCCTGGAGTGTACTTGGTGGCTACACCTTC
TRBV4-3	-	TRBJ2-1	-	CASSQDSTQGYNEQFF	TGCGCCAGCAGCCAAGATAGTACGCAGGGATACAATGAGCAGTTCTTC
TRBV5-8	-	TRBJ1-5	-	CASRLPGLGQPQHF	TGTGCCAGCAGGCTACCTGGTTTAGGTCAGCCCCAGCATTTT